This entry lists 27 T cell receptor beta chains sequenced from one sample in a study of cytomegalovirus exposure and HLA in healthy donors. Clones were sequenced by immunoSEQ multiplex PCR, and TCRdb holds only the in-frame ones, with some missing. The table has about 130,000 clones, more than 80% seen once. The sequencing sample was made of PBMCs. Receptors originate from a woman aged 25 to 45 in good health and CMV-seropositive.

The chain is built from TRBV2 and TRBJ2-2; D unclear. Looked up from germline, CDR1 is SNHLY and CDR2 is FYNNEI. The CDR3 is 15 amino acids. V was shortened by 3 bases and J by 6 bases, with 14 bases between the two germline ends. CDR3 sequence (DNA): TGTGCCAGCAGTGAGCGGCACCAATACTCCGGGGAGCTGTTTTTT. Translating gives CASSERHQYSGELFF.

The V gene is TRBV2, the J gene TRBJ1-6; D remains ambiguous. Trimming removed 8 bases from V and 0 bases from J, with 5 bases in between. CDR1 and CDR2 from the germline V gene are SNHLY and FYNNEI. The CDR3 has 13 residues. Written as DNA, the CDR3 is TGTGCCAGCGGGAGCTCCTATAATTCACCCCTCCACTTT. Its protein is CASGSSYNSPLHF. Together with reference TRBV2 and TRBJ1-6, the CDR3 gives the full variable domain: EPEVTQTPSHQVTQMGQEVILRCVPISNHLYFYWYRQILGQKVEFLVSFYNNEISEKSEIFDDQFSVERPDGSNFTLKIRSTKLEDSAMYFCASGSSYNSPLHFGNGTRLTVT.

V usage is TRBV15 and J usage is TRBJ1-1; D remains unclear. This CDR3 has 15 amino acids. Germline V gene data show CDR1 as LNHNV and CDR2 as YYDKDF (reference sequence). The V end lost 0 bases, the J end lost 6 bases, and 14 bases lay between the germline ends. The CDR3 loop is CATSRDRMKRSEAFF. In DNA form, the CDR3 reads TGTGCCACCAGCAGAGATCGAATGAAGCGATCTGAAGCTTTCTTT. The full variable domain, with the rest looked up from reference TRBV15 and TRBJ1-1, is DAMVIQNPRYQVTQFGKPVTLSCSQTLNHNVMYWYQQKSSQAPKLLFHYYDKDFNNEADTPDNFQSRRPNTSFCFLDIRSPGLGDTAMYLCATSRDRMKRSEAFFGQGTRLTVV.

The chain carries TRBV2 and TRBJ1-1, with a weak D call TRBD1 (5 bases). The CDR3 runs 14 residues. Germline V CDR1 and CDR2: SNHLY, FYNNEI. V was cut by 0 bases and J by 7 bases, with 12 bases left in between. The DNA of the CDR3 is TGTGCCAGCAGTGAAGCAACACAGGCCCTTGAAGCTTTCTTT. As protein: CASSEATQALEAFF.

This clone was counted once. The chain combines TRBV27 with TRBJ2-2; 7 bases line up with TRBD1. This CDR3 spans 15 amino acids. Germline V gene lookup returns CDR1 MNHEY and CDR2 SMNVEV (reference sequence). After removal of 7 bases from V and 2 bases from J, the junction contained 7 bases not matched to a gene. CDR3 region: CASKGTASNTGELFF. Written as DNA, the CDR3 is TGTGCCAGCAAAGGGACAGCCTCAAACACCGGGGAGCTGTTTTTT.

The chain joins TRBV12-5 to TRBJ1-1; a weak D match, TRBD1 (6 bases). Per the germline V gene, CDR1 is LGHNT and CDR2 is FRNRAP. V was shortened by 0 bases and J by 0 bases, with 11 bases between the two germline ends. The CDR3 has 16 amino acids. CDR3 residues: CASGLVQGGVNTEAFF. The CDR3 nucleotides are TGTGCTAGTGGTTTGGTACAGGGTGGTGTGAACACTGAAGCTTTCTTT. Together with reference TRBV12-5 and TRBJ1-1, the CDR3 gives the full variable domain: DARVTQTPRHKVTEMGQEVTMRCQPILGHNTVFWYRQTMMQGLELLAYFRNRAPLDDSGMPKDRFSAEMPDATLATLKIQPSEPRDSAVYFCASGLVQGGVNTEAFFGQGTRLTVV.

This chain joins TRBV5-1 and TRBJ2-5, with 8 bases aligning to TRBD1. This CDR3 has 13 amino acids. Germline assignment: CDR1 SGHRS and CDR2 YFSETQ. The trim removed 7 bases at V and 2 bases at J, leaving 4 bases unmatched. CDR3 in DNA: TGCGCCAGCTCAAGACAGGGGCAAGAGACCCAGTACTTC. Encoded protein: CASSRQGQETQYF.

The chain combines TRBV5-1 with TRBJ2-5; possible D gene TRBD2, 7 bases. In germline, CDR1 is SGHRS, CDR2 YFSETQ. The V gene lost 0 bases and the J gene lost 9 bases, with 15 bases spanning the gap. CDR3 length: 14 residues. The CDR3 spells CASSLEPEGGAQYF. Here the CDR3 DNA reads TGCGCCAGCAGCTTGGAGCCGGAAGGGGGGGCCCAGTACTTC.

The chain carries TRBV5-4 and TRBJ1-1, with a possible D match to TRBD1 (5 bases). Trimming removed 2 bases from V and 7 bases from J, with 12 bases in between. Germline CDR1 reads SGHNT; CDR2 reads YYREEE (reference sequence). CDR3 length: 13 amino acids. The CDR3, as DNA: TGTGCCAGCAGCTTCACAGGAGCCTATGAAGCTTTCTTT. Its translation: CASSFTGAYEAFF.

This rearrangement joins TRBV7-9 to TRBJ1-3; D perhaps matches TRBD1 (6 bases). V was shortened by 5 bases and J by 4 bases, with 18 bases between the two germline ends. CDR1 is SEHNR and CDR2 is FQNEAQ in the germline V gene (reference sequence). This CDR3 contains 16 residues. CDR3 in amino acids: CASSTRRGLIGNTIYF. CDR3 DNA sequence: TGTGCCAGCAGCACCCGCAGGGGCCTCATCGGAAACACCATATATTTT.

V usage is TRBV28 and J usage is TRBJ2-3; TRBD2 matches 9 bases. Germline lookup yields CDR1 MDHEN and CDR2 SYDVKM. Unmatched junction bases numbered 6, after V lost 3 bases and J lost 2 bases. The CDR3 loop spans 16 amino acids. The CDR3 loop is CASSFDSGGNTDTQYF. CDR3 DNA sequence: TGTGCCAGCAGTTTCGATAGCGGGGGAAACACAGATACGCAGTATTTT. The complete variable domain, with remaining parts taken from reference TRBV28 and TRBJ2-3, reads DVKVTQSSRYLVKRTGEKVFLECVQDMDHENMFWYRQDPGLGLRLIYFSYDVKMKEKGDIPEGYSVSREKKERFSLILESASTNQTSMYLCASSFDSGGNTDTQYFGPGTRLTVL.

The chain employs TRBV5-1 and TRBJ2-7; D is uncertain. Looked up from germline, CDR1 is SGHRS and CDR2 is YFSETQ. This CDR3 has 13 residues. Trimming left V 4 bases short and J 0 bases short, with 8 bases between. DNA of the CDR3: TGCGCCAGCAGCGGGCAGCTCTCCTACGAGCAGTACTTC. This encodes CASSGQLSYEQYF.

V gene TRBV4-1 combines with J gene TRBJ2-2; 9 bases fit TRBD1. The germline gives CDR1 MGHRA, CDR2 YSYEKL. V was clipped by 6 bases and J by 5 bases; unmatched bases: 7. The CDR3 is 15 residues long. CDR3 DNA sequence: TGCGCCAGCAGTCGAGGGACAGGGTCGACCGGGGAGCTGTTTTTT. Protein sequence: CASSRGTGSTGELFF.

A remark on this clone: Other DNA sequences in the sample encode the same CDR3. The chain carries TRBV27 and TRBJ2-1, with D unclear. Looked up from germline, CDR1 is MNHEY and CDR2 is SMNVEV (reference sequence). V was trimmed by 2 bases and J by 0 bases, leaving 8 bases between them. This CDR3 is built from 15 residues. CDR3 nucleotide sequence: TGTGCCAGCAGTTTAGTCCGAGACTCCTACAATGAGCAGTTCTTC. Translation: CASSLVRDSYNEQFF.

The CDR3 loop is CASSPNFGELFF. The CDR3 DNA reads as TGTGCCAGCAGTCCTAATTTCGGGGAGCTGTTTTTT. V and J are TRBV28 and TRBJ2-2, with D unclear. The CDR3 spans 12 residues. Trimming left V 5 bases short and J 7 bases short, with 8 bases between. Germline assignment: CDR1 MDHEN and CDR2 SYDVKM.

This clone was seen repeatedly, ten times or more. V usage is TRBV2 and J usage is TRBJ2-1, with D possibly being TRBD2 (5 bases). Per germline, CDR1 SNHLY and CDR2 FYNNEI. V lost 4 bases and J 4 bases, leaving 11 bases between the germline ends. The CDR3 runs to 14 residues. CDR3 nucleotide sequence: TGTGCCAGCAGTGGGGCTAGCCGATACAATGAGCAGTTCTTC. This codes for CASSGASRYNEQFF.

This chain connects TRBV10-1 to TRBJ2-1, with 7 positions matching TRBD1. Trimming at V came to 4 bases and at J to 2 bases, leaving 5 bases not matched to a gene. The CDR3 is 15 amino acids. The germline CDR1 and CDR2 sequences are WNHNN and SYGVQD (reference sequence). DNA for the CDR3: TGCGCCAGCAGTGGACAGGGCCAAACCTACAATGAGCAGTTCTTC. Amino acid sequence: CASSGQGQTYNEQFF.

V and J are TRBV2 and TRBJ2-7, with 10 bases lining up with TRBD1. The junction had 7 bases not matched to a gene; V was cut back by 0 bases and J by 11 bases. The germline V gene has CDR1 SNHLY and CDR2 FYNNEI. This CDR3 has 14 residues. CDR3 residues: CASSEAGLTGGEYF. The CDR3 DNA is TGTGCCAGCAGTGAAGCGGGATTGACAGGGGGCGAGTACTTC.

The J gene is TRBJ1-3, the V gene TRBV7-9; 8 bases fit TRBD1. J lost 4 bases, V lost 5 bases, and 7 bases had no gene match. The CDR3 is made up of 15 amino acids. The V gene's germline CDR1 is SEHNR and CDR2 FQNEAQ (reference sequence). The CDR3 here is CASSPWGQAGNTIYF. DNA of the CDR3: TGTGCCAGCAGCCCTTGGGGACAGGCGGGAAACACCATATATTTT.

The gene calls are TRBV19 and TRBJ2-7; the D is unclear. Trimming stripped 5 bases from V and 2 bases from J, with 10 bases between. This CDR3 is 13 amino acids long. CDR1 LNHDA and CDR2 SQIVND come from the germline V gene (reference sequence). The CDR3 spells CASSFSGTYEQYF. CDR3 DNA sequence: TGTGCCAGTAGTTTTTCGGGTACCTACGAGCAGTACTTC.

CDR3: CASSVSGDLSYEQYF. CDR3 DNA: TGTGCCAGCAGCGTGTCAGGGGACCTGTCCTACGAGCAGTACTTC. This sequence joins TRBV9 and TRBJ2-7; D is perhaps TRBD1 (6 bases). This CDR3 region has 15 residues. The germline V and J ends were trimmed by 2 bases and 1 base, with 13 bases remaining between them. Germline V gene sequence: CDR1 SGDLS, CDR2 YYNGEE.

This sequence joins TRBV7-8 and TRBJ2-3; 7 nucleotides align to TRBD1. Germline V CDR1 and CDR2: SGHVS, FQNEAQ. The CDR3 extends over 16 amino acids. The ends lost 5 bases at V and 4 bases at J; junction bases unmatched: 12. CDR3 protein: CASSRQRLRGSDTQYF. Here the CDR3 DNA reads TGTGCCAGCAGCCGACAGCGTCTCAGGGGGTCAGATACGCAGTATTTT.

The chain combines TRBV9 with TRBJ2-1, with 10 nucleotides matching TRBD2. Unmatched junction bases numbered 7, after V lost 2 bases and J lost 8 bases. Germline V CDR1 and CDR2: SGDLS, YYNGEE. CDR3 length equals 15 residues. The chain's CDR3 is CASSVTSGTRDEQFF. The CDR3 DNA is TGTGCCAGCAGCGTTACTAGCGGGACCAGGGATGAGCAGTTCTTC. Using reference TRBV9 and TRBJ2-1 for the parts outside the CDR3, the full variable domain is DSGVTQTPKHLITATGQRVTLRCSPRSGDLSVYWYQQSLDQGLQFLIQYYNGEERAKGNILERFSAQQFPDLHSELNLSSLELGDSALYFCASSVTSGTRDEQFFGPGTRLTVL.

The chain uses TRBV28 and TRBJ2-7; 11 bases are a match to TRBD2. V lost 10 bases and J lost 5; bases outside the gene matches: 7. The V gene's germline CDR1 is MDHEN and CDR2 SYDVKM. The CDR3 loop spans 13 amino acids. CDR3 bases: TGTGCCACCGGTCTAGCGGGGGGAAACGAGCAGTACTTC. As protein: CATGLAGGNEQYF.

The CDR3 spells CASSKPSLGLEETQYF. CDR3 in DNA: TGTGCCAGCAGCAAGCCATCCCTGGGCCTCGAAGAGACCCAGTACTTC. This chain uses TRBV7-8 with TRBJ2-5, with D uncertain. The CDR3 length is 16 residues. CDR1 SGHVS and CDR2 FQNEAQ come from the germline V gene. With 5 bases removed from V and 3 bases from J, the gap between germline ends came to 19 bases.

This chain uses TRBV5-1 with TRBJ1-1, with D unclear. The CDR3 consists of 13 residues. V shed 5 bases and J shed 0 bases, with 8 bases lying between them. Germline V lookup: CDR1 SGHRS, CDR2 YFSETQ. The CDR3 loop reads CASSYGMNTEAFF. The CDR3 DNA is TGCGCCAGCAGTTACGGTATGAACACTGAAGCTTTCTTT.

The rearrangement links TRBV28 to TRBJ2-7; D is unresolved. CDR3 length equals 14 residues. The V gene lost 6 bases and the J gene lost 0 bases, with 12 bases spanning the gap. From germline, CDR1 is MDHEN and CDR2 SYDVKM. CDR3 DNA sequence: TGTGCCAGCAGCCCCCGTTCCAGCTCCTACGAGCAGTACTTC. Encoded protein: CASSPRSSSYEQYF.